The sequence of this TCR beta chain was determined in a study of cytomegalovirus exposure and HLA in healthy donors. General study findings and limits: Most TCR sequences proved rare, with some public TCRs found in many donors.

At the time of sampling, donors were nominally healthy, though unrecorded immune exposures were likely. The PCR ran on 60 Vbeta and 13 Jbeta primers. Produced via immunoSEQ multiplex PCR; TCRdb's table is partial and in-frame only. Among about 190,000 clones, around four fifths were seen once, and the ten largest hold 9.5% to 13%. Trimming cost V 2 bases and J 6 bases; bases outside gene matches: 18. The CDR3 extends over 19 amino acids. The V gene's germline CDR1 is SGHNT and CDR2 YYREEE (reference sequence). This clone was detected a few times. Its antigen is not known. The V gene is TRBV5-4, the J gene TRBJ2-3; TRBD2 aligns across 10 bases. The clonotype originates from a woman aged 50 to 60 in good health and CMV-seropositive. Sequences were obtained from PBMCs. CDR3 sequence reads: CASSLGGLSGGALVDTQYF. The CDR3 bases are TGTGCCAGCAGCTTAGGGGGACTAAGCGGGGGGGCATTGGTTGATACGCAGTATTTT.